These 32 T cell receptor beta chains share one sample of origin, sequenced in a study of blood T cell repertoires in COVID-19. Only in-frame clones appear in the TCRdb table, and some are missing; sequencing was by immunoSEQ multiplex PCR. The sample yields 55,000 to 60,000 clones, 75% to 80% seen once. Material: peripheral blood. Source of these receptors: a man in his fifties with active or convalescent COVID-19.

The J gene is TRBJ1-5, the V gene TRBV2, with a weak D call TRBD1 (6 bases). In germline, CDR1 is SNHLY, CDR2 FYNNEI. The CDR3 contains 16 residues. The V gene lost 5 bases and the J gene lost 4 bases, with 18 bases spanning the gap. The CDR3 loop is CASSKDYRGANQPQHF. In nucleotides, the CDR3 is TGTGCCAGCAGTAAGGACTACCGGGGGGCGAATCAGCCCCAGCATTTT.

The gene calls are TRBV2 and TRBJ1-6, with 7 nucleotides matching TRBD1. The CDR3 covers 15 residues. V lost 1 base and J lost 8; bases outside the gene matches: 5. Looked up from germline, CDR1 is SNHLY and CDR2 is FYNNEI. CDR3 sequence (DNA): TGTGCCAGCAGTGAAGGGCAGACAGGGTATTCACCCCTCCACTTT. Translation: CASSEGQTGYSPLHF.

The chain links TRBV2 to TRBJ2-3, with 8 positions matching TRBD1. Looked up from germline, CDR1 is SNHLY and CDR2 is FYNNEI. This CDR3 region has 15 residues. Trimming took 6 bases from V and 2 from J; bases not matched to a gene: 7. The DNA of the CDR3 is TGTGCCAGCAGGCTTGACAGGGGAAACACAGATACGCAGTATTTT. Translated: CASRLDRGNTDTQYF.

The chain uses TRBV19 and TRBJ1-1; D ambiguous. This CDR3 spans 12 amino acids. V gave up 6 bases and J gave up 6 bases, with 11 bases separating them. CDR1 is LNHDA, CDR2 SQIVND, per germline (reference sequence). The CDR3 DNA follows: TGTGCCAGTAGCGGGGAGGCCCCTGAAGCTTTCTTT. Translated, it gives CASSGEAPEAFF.

The genes are TRBV5-1 and TRBJ2-7; possible D gene TRBD1, 5 bases. The V end lost 4 bases, the J end lost 3 bases, and 14 bases lay between the germline ends. The CDR3 is 14 amino acids. The germline V gene encodes CDR1 SGHRS and CDR2 YFSETQ. DNA of the CDR3: TGCGCCAGCAGCGCAGGGTTTATGGGCTACGAGCAGTACTTC. It specifies CASSAGFMGYEQYF. The complete variable domain, with remaining parts taken from reference TRBV5-1 and TRBJ2-7, reads KAGVTQTPRYLIKTRGQQVTLSCSPISGHRSVSWYQQTPGQGLQFLFEYFSETQRNKGNFPGRFSGRQFSNSRSEMNVSTLELGDSALYLCASSAGFMGYEQYFGPGTRLTVT.

About this clone: The junction shows a germline mismatch at one end, possibly a read error. The V gene is TRBV28, the J gene TRBJ2-4, with D possibly matching TRBD2 (5 bases). This CDR3 comprises 16 residues. Germline V gene lookup returns CDR1 MDHEN and CDR2 SYDVKM. DNA of the CDR3: TGTGCCAGCACTTTATCGGGGTTGGTAGCCAAAAACATTCAGTACTTC. It codes for CASTLSGLVAKNIQYF.

This chain uses TRBV5-1 with TRBJ1-2, with a weak D call TRBD1 (5 bases). Germline CDR1 is SGHRS and CDR2 is YFSETQ. The CDR3 contains 16 residues. Trimming took off 3 bases at V and 7 bases at J, with 22 bases between the two ends. The CDR3 spells CASSSPDGHMGSGYTF. The CDR3 DNA is TGCGCCAGCAGCTCGCCTGACGGACATATGGGATCTGGCTACACCTTC.

V is TRBV7-8 and J is TRBJ2-3, with D perhaps matching TRBD2 (8 bases). V lost 3 bases, J lost 2 bases, and 15 bases lay in between. Germline CDR1 SGHVS, CDR2 FQNEAQ. The CDR3 extends over 16 amino acids. The CDR3 spells CASSFGGGQFTDTQYF. For the CDR3, the DNA is TGTGCCAGCAGCTTCGGGGGGGGACAGTTCACAGATACGCAGTATTTT.

V and J are TRBV4-1 and TRBJ1-2; D not resolved. The CDR3 has 15 residues. Germline assignment: CDR1 MGHRA and CDR2 YSYEKL. V dropped 5 bases and J dropped 7 bases, with 20 bases sitting between them. For the CDR3, the DNA is TGCGCCAGCAGCTCTCTGCCTGAGTCACCCGGTGGCTACACCTTC. It specifies CASSSLPESPGGYTF.

J is TRBJ2-3 and V is TRBV7-9, with D unclear. This CDR3 comprises 16 residues. V lost 4 bases and J 0 bases, leaving 14 bases between the germline ends. Germline CDR1 is SEHNR and CDR2 is FQNEAQ (reference sequence). CDR3 region: CASSSLVSESTDTQYF. The CDR3 DNA reads TGTGCCAGCAGCTCCCTCGTCTCGGAGAGCACAGATACGCAGTATTTT.

CDR3 nucleotides: TGTGCCAGCAGTTTGGCTAGCGGGAGGGCCAGCGAGCAGTTCTTC. Its protein is CASSLASGRASEQFF. V usage is TRBV27 and J usage is TRBJ2-1, with 12 bases that match TRBD2. CDR3 length: 15 residues. From germline, CDR1 is MNHEY and CDR2 SMNVEV (reference sequence). The V segment lost 3 bases and the J segment 10 bases; nucleotides outside the gene matches: 7.

Only one count was recorded for this clone. V gene TRBV9 combines with J gene TRBJ2-5, with 9 bases identical to TRBD1. V shed 3 bases and J 5 bases; nucleotides not matched to a gene: 11. Germline V gene sequence: CDR1 SGDLS, CDR2 YYNGEE. This CDR3 has 16 residues. For the CDR3, the DNA is TGTGCCAGCAGCGGTAGGGACAGGGAGATCCCCGAGACCCAGTACTTC. Encoded protein: CASSGRDREIPETQYF.

This chain connects TRBV5-1 to TRBJ2-7; TRBD2 might be the D (6 bases). V was clipped by 5 bases and J by 6 bases, with 24 bases between them. The CDR3 covers 16 residues. Germline V CDR1 and CDR2: SGHRS, YFSETQ. The CDR3 protein is CASSSGAGGFKVEQYF. CDR3 sequence (DNA): TGCGCCAGCAGTTCCGGCGCCGGGGGTTTTAAGGTCGAGCAGTACTTC.

At least ten counts were recorded for this clone. This chain connects TRBV10-3 to TRBJ2-1; TRBD2 agrees at 10 bases. With 8 bases clipped from V and 11 bases from J, the junction kept 6 bases outside the gene matches. The CDR3 length is 12 residues. Germline values: CDR1 ENHRY, CDR2 SYGVKD. CDR3 bases: TGTGCCATCGAGGGAGCGGGAGGGCAGCAGTTCTTC. It translates to CAIEGAGGQQFF.

In its sample, this clone was seen a few times. Other DNA sequences of this sample code for an identical CDR3. J is TRBJ1-1 and V is TRBV5-1; D is unclear. Deletions cut 0 bases from V and 1 base from J, with 7 bases between. Germline assignment: CDR1 SGHRS and CDR2 YFSETQ. This CDR3 has 14 amino acids. The CDR3 DNA is TGCGCCAGCAGCTTGGGAGGGCAGAACACTGAAGCTTTCTTT. As protein: CASSLGGQNTEAFF.

The rearrangement joins TRBV5-1 to TRBJ2-7, with 11 bases identical to TRBD2. Germline V gene sequence: CDR1 SGHRS, CDR2 YFSETQ. The CDR3 runs to 18 residues. V shed 0 bases, J shed 5 bases, and the junction held 13 bases outside the gene matches. The CDR3 loop is CASSLGSFFTSGSHEQYF. CDR3 coding DNA: TGCGCCAGCAGCTTGGGCTCATTTTTTACTAGCGGGAGCCACGAGCAGTACTTC. The variable domain in full, with the rest retrieved from reference TRBV5-1 and TRBJ2-7, is KAGVTQTPRYLIKTRGQQVTLSCSPISGHRSVSWYQQTPGQGLQFLFEYFSETQRNKGNFPGRFSGRQFSNSRSEMNVSTLELGDSALYLCASSLGSFFTSGSHEQYFGPGTRLTVT.

This chain connects TRBV3-1 (or the pseudogene TRBV3-2) to TRBJ1-1; unclear D gene. V lost 0 bases and J lost 5, with 13 bases in between. This CDR3 is built from 15 residues. Germline lookup yields CDR1 LGHDT and CDR2 YNNKEL (reference sequence). CDR3: CASSQEPRGITEAFF. CDR3 DNA sequence: TGTGCCAGCAGCCAAGAGCCCAGAGGGATAACTGAAGCTTTCTTT.

V usage is TRBV5-1 and J usage is TRBJ2-7; D might be TRBD2 (6 bases). This CDR3 has 16 residues. V dropped 1 base and J dropped 1 base, with 15 bases sitting between them. CDR1 and CDR2 from the germline V gene are SGHRS and YFSETQ. The CDR3 DNA sequence: TGCGCCAGCAGCTTGAGTAGCGGCGACGCATCCTACGAGCAGTACTTC. Translation: CASSLSSGDASYEQYF. The whole variable domain, filled in from reference TRBV5-1 and TRBJ2-7, reads KAGVTQTPRYLIKTRGQQVTLSCSPISGHRSVSWYQQTPGQGLQFLFEYFSETQRNKGNFPGRFSGRQFSNSRSEMNVSTLELGDSALYLCASSLSSGDASYEQYFGPGTRLTVT.

The V gene is TRBV6-1, the J gene TRBJ1-2; 8 nucleotides align to TRBD1. V lost 3 bases and J lost 7; bases outside the gene matches: 7. CDR3 length: 14 amino acids. Germline values: CDR1 MNHNS, CDR2 SASEGT. The CDR3 is CASSENRGTSGYTF. The CDR3 DNA reads TGTGCCAGCAGTGAGAACAGGGGGACGAGTGGCTACACCTTC.

This clone was counted a few times. The chain has TRBV5-1 and TRBJ2-3; the D is unclear. Deletions cut 0 bases from V and 5 bases from J, with 4 bases between. Germline V gives CDR1 SGHRS, CDR2 YFSETQ. The CDR3 consists of 12 residues. The CDR3 is CASSLAGDTQYF. CDR3 bases: TGCGCCAGCAGCTTGGCCGGAGATACGCAGTATTTT.

Concerning this clone itself: The sample contains more than one DNA sequence encoding this CDR3. The chain has TRBV7-2 and TRBJ2-3, with D possibly being TRBD2 (6 bases). CDR3 length equals 15 residues. Germline V gene sequence: CDR1 SGHTA, CDR2 FQGNSA. Trimming shortened V by 0 bases and J by 0 bases, and 7 bases separated the two germline ends. CDR3 in DNA: TGTGCCAGCAGCTTAGCGGGACTCAGCACAGATACGCAGTATTTT. As protein: CASSLAGLSTDTQYF.

The gene calls are TRBV6-2 or TRBV6-3 and TRBJ1-5; TRBD1 matches 12 bases. V lost 2 bases, J lost 1 base, and 9 bases stayed unmatched. The germline V gene has CDR1 MNHEY and CDR2 SVGEGT. The CDR3 spans 19 residues. CDR3 loop: CASSYPSGTGGTSNQPQHF. The CDR3 DNA reads TGTGCCAGCAGTTACCCCTCCGGGACAGGGGGCACGAGCAATCAGCCCCAGCATTTT.

The chain recombines TRBV3-1 (or the pseudogene TRBV3-2) with TRBJ1-2; TRBD1 agrees at 8 bases. The germline V gene has CDR1 LGHDT and CDR2 YNNKEL (reference sequence). V was pared by 1 base and J by 4 bases, with 5 bases of the junction left unmatched. This CDR3 has 15 residues. DNA of the CDR3: TGTGCCAGCAGCCAAGGCACCCAGGGGGCCTATGGCTACACCTTC. It codes for CASSQGTQGAYGYTF.

CDR3 protein: CASSQELAGYEQYF. The DNA of the CDR3 is TGTGCCAGCAGCCAAGAACTAGCGGGGTACGAGCAGTACTTC. This chain joins TRBV14 and TRBJ2-7, with 10 bases identical to TRBD2. The V gene end was trimmed by 0 bases and the J gene end by 4 bases; junction bases not matched to a gene: 0. In germline, CDR1 is SGHDN, CDR2 FVKESK. This CDR3 spans 14 amino acids. The entire variable domain, with the rest obtained from reference TRBV14 and TRBJ2-7, is as follows: EAGVTQFPSHSVIEKGQTVTLRCDPISGHDNLYWYRRVMGKEIKFLLHFVKESKQDESGMPNNRFLAERTGGTYSTLKVQPAELEDSGVYFCASSQELAGYEQYFGPGTRLTVT.

The chain has TRBV7-3 and TRBJ1-1; possible D gene TRBD1, 5 bases. V lost 5 bases, J lost 0 bases, and 10 bases lay in between. Per the germline V gene, CDR1 is SGHTA and CDR2 is FQGTGA. The CDR3 has 14 residues. As DNA, the CDR3 is TGTGCCAGCAGCCAGGGTGGCATGAACACTGAAGCTTTCTTT. Protein sequence: CASSQGGMNTEAFF. The whole variable domain, remainder taken from reference TRBV7-3 and TRBJ1-1, is GAGVSQTPSNKVTEKGKYVELRCDPISGHTALYWYRQSLGQGPEFLIYFQGTGAADDSGLPNDRFFAVRPEGSVSTLKIQRTERGDSAVYLCASSQGGMNTEAFFGQGTRLTVV.

The chain has TRBV7-2 and TRBJ2-5; TRBD1 is a possible D gene (6 bases). The CDR3 totals 14 residues. In germline, CDR1 is SGHTA, CDR2 FQGNSA. The germline V and J ends were trimmed by 5 bases and 4 bases, with 14 bases remaining between them. The CDR3 loop reads CASSPGQRRETQYF. The CDR3 DNA reads as TGTGCCAGCAGCCCCGGACAGCGACGAGAGACCCAGTACTTC.

This chain links TRBV13 with TRBJ1-1, with TRBD1 identical over 8 bases. Germline V gives CDR1 PRHDT, CDR2 FYEKMQ (reference sequence). The CDR3 is made up of 14 amino acids. The junction had 5 bases not matched to a gene; V was cut back by 2 bases and J by 6 bases. The CDR3 DNA follows: TGTGCCAGCAGCTTACGACAGGGGAGGTCTGAAGCTTTCTTT. Its protein is CASSLRQGRSEAFF.

The rearrangement joins TRBV5-1 to TRBJ2-3; D is unclear. Trimming pared 0 bases from V and 0 bases from J, leaving 11 bases between. CDR3 length: 16 amino acids. Per germline, CDR1 SGHRS and CDR2 YFSETQ. CDR3 nucleotide sequence: TGCGCCAGCAGCTTGGCGCAGGCTGCTAGCACAGATACGCAGTATTTT. This encodes CASSLAQAASTDTQYF.

The chain uses TRBV5-8 and TRBJ2-7, with 8 bases aligning to TRBD2. The V gene's germline CDR1 is SGHTS and CDR2 YDEGEE. The CDR3 has 14 residues. J lost 4 bases, V lost 3 bases, and 6 bases had no gene match. In DNA, the CDR3 is TGTGCCAGCAGCTCGGGACTAGTGGGATACGAGCAGTACTTC. Residues: CASSSGLVGYEQYF.

The chain links TRBV27 to TRBJ2-1; D call uncertain. V was pared by 7 bases and J by 5 bases, with 12 bases between. This CDR3 spans 13 amino acids. Germline CDR1 and CDR2: MNHEY and SMNVEV (reference sequence). The CDR3 loop is CASTLGGDNEQFF. The DNA for the CDR3 is TGTGCCAGCACCTTGGGTGGAGACAATGAGCAGTTCTTC.

The CDR3: CARQEPNTEAFF. The CDR3, as DNA: TGTGCCAGACAGGAACCTAACACTGAAGCTTTCTTT. V and J are TRBV5-5 and TRBJ1-1, with a possible D match to TRBD1 (5 bases). The CDR3 is 12 amino acids. The V and J ends lost 8 bases and 2 bases respectively, with 10 bases between them. Germline V gene lookup returns CDR1 SGHKS and CDR2 YYEKEE (reference sequence).

The chain combines TRBV30 with TRBJ1-2, with TRBD1 matching over 8 bases. V was clipped by 2 bases and J by 6 bases; unmatched bases: 2. This CDR3 is 12 amino acids long. Germline CDR1 is GTSNPN and CDR2 is SVGIG (reference sequence). CDR3 sequence: CAWSTQGDGYTF. The CDR3 DNA sequence: TGTGCCTGGAGTACACAGGGGGATGGCTACACCTTC. Full variable domain (rest looked up from reference TRBV30 and TRBJ1-2): SQTIHQWPATLVQPVGSPLSLECTVEGTSNPNLYWYRQAAGRGLQLLFYSVGIGQISSEVPQNLSASRPQDRQFILSSKKLLLSDSGFYLCAWSTQGDGYTFGSGTRLTVV.